This TCR beta chain was identified during a study of control samples from healthy donors and cancer patients. Sequenced by immunoSEQ multiplex PCR; TCRdb stores in-frame clones only, minus some. The sample yields more than 95,000 clones, 80% to 95% seen once. This CDR3 contains 15 residues. The germline V gene has CDR1 SGHDN and CDR2 FVKESK. V was cut by 4 bases and J by 6 bases, with 19 bases left in between. The V gene is TRBV14, the J gene TRBJ2-7; D tentatively fits TRBD1 or TRBD2 (5 bases each). The receptor comes from an elderly man with head and neck cancer. The material sequenced was PBMCs. CDR3 region: CASSPWGRGTVEQYF. CDR3 coding DNA: TGTGCCAGCAGCCCATGGGGTCGGGGCACGGTCGAGCAGTACTTC.